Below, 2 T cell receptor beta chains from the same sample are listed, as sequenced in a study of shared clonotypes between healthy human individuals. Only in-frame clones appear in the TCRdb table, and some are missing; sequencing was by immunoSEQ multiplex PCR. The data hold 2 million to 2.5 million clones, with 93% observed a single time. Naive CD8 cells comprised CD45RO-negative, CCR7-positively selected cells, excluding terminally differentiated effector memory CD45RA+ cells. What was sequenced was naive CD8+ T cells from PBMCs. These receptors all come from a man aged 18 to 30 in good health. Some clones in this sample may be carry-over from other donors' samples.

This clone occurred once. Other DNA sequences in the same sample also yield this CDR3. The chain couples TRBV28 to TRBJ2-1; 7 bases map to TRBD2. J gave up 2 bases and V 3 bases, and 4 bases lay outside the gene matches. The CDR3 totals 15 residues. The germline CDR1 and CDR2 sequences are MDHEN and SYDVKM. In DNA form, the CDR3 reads TGTGCCAGCAGTTTGTTGGCGGGAGCCTACAATGAGCAGTTCTTC. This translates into CASSLLAGAYNEQFF.

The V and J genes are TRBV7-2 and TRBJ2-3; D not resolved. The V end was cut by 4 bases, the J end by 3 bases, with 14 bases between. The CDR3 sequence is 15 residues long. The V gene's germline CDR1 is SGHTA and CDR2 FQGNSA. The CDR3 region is CASSSLLVLTDTQYF. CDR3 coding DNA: TGTGCCAGCAGCTCGCTGCTCGTTCTGACAGATACGCAGTATTTT.